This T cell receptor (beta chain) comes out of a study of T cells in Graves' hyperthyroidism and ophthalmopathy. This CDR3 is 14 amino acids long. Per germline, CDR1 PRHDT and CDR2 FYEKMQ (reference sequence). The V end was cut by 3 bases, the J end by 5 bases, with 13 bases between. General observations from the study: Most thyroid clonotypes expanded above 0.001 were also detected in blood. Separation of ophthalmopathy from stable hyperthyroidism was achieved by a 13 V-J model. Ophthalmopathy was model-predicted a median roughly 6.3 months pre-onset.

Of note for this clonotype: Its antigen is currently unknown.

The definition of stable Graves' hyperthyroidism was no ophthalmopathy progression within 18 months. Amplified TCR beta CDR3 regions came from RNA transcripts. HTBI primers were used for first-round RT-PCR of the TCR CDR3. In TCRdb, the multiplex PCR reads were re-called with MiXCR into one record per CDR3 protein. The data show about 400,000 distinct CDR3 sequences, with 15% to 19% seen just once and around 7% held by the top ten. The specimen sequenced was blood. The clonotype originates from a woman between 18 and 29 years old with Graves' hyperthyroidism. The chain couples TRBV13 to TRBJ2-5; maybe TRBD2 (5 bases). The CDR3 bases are TGTGCCAGCAGCTTCGGATCAGAGCGGGAGACCCAGTACTTC. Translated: CASSFGSERETQYF.